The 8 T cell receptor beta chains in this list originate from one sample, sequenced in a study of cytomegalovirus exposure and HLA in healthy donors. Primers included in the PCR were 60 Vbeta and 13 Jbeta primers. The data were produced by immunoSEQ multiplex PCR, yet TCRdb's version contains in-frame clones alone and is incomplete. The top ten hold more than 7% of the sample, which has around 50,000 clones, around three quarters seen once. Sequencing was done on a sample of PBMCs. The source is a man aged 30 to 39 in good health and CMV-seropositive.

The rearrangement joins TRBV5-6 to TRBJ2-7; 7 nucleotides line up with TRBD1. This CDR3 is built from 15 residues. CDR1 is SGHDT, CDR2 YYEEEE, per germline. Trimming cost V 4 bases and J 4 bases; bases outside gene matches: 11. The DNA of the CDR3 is TGTGCCAGCAGCGGCGCGGACAGGACGATATACGAGCAGTACTTC. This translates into CASSGADRTIYEQYF.

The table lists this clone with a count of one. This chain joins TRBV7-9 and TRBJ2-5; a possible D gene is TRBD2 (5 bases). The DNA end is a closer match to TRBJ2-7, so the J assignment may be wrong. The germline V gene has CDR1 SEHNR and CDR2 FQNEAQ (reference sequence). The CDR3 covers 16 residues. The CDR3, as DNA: TGTGCCAGCAGCTTCGCATGGTCAAGAGGACTCGGCGAGCAGTACTTC. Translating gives CASSFAWSRGLGEQYF.

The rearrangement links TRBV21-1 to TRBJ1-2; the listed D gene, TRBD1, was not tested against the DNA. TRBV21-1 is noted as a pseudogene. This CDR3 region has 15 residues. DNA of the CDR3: TGTGCCAGCAGCCCGCGGACAGGGGGGGACTATGGCTACACCTTC. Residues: CASSPRTGGDYGYTF.

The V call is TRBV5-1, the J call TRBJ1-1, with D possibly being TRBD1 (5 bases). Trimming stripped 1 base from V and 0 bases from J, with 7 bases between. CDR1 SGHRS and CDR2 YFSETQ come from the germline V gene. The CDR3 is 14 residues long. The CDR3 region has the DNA TGCGCCAGCAGCTTGCCAGGGTTGAACACTGAAGCTTTCTTT. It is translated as CASSLPGLNTEAFF.

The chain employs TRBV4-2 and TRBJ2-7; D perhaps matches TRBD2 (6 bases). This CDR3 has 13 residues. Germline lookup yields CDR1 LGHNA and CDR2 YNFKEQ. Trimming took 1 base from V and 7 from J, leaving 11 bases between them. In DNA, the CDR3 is TGTGCCAGCAGCCAAGGCCCGGCGGGGGAGCAGTACTTC. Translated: CASSQGPAGEQYF.

In DNA, the CDR3 is TGTGCCAGCAGGCCCGGGGGGCAGGGCACAGATACGCAGTATTTT. Its translation is CASRPGGQGTDTQYF. The chain links TRBV6-1 to TRBJ2-3; the D gene is possibly TRBD2 (7 bases). V lost 6 bases to trimming and J lost 1 base, with 14 bases between them. The CDR3 spans 15 residues. Per germline, CDR1 MNHNS and CDR2 SASEGT.

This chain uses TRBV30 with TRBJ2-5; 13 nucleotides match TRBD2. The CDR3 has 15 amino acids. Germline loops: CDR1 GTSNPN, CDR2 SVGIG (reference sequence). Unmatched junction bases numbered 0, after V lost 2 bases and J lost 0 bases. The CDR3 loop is CAWSTSGGDQETQYF. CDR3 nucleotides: TGTGCCTGGAGTACTAGCGGGGGGGACCAAGAGACCCAGTACTTC.

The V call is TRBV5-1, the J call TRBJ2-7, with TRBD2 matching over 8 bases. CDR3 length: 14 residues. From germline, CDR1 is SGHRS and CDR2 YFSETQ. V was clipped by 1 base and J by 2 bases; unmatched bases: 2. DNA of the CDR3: TGCGCCAGCAGCTTGTCGGGGGGGCCCTACGAGCAGTACTTC. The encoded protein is CASSLSGGPYEQYF.